The rows below give T cell receptor beta chains drawn from one sample of a study of CD8 T cells in Susac syndrome. One entry per CDR3 protein, called by TCRdb with MiXCR from the immunoSEQ multiplex PCR reads. The top ten clones hold 0.15% to 0.2% of a sample with about 180,000 distinct CDR3 sequences, around 95% of them seen once. Sequencing used CD8+ T cells from PBMCs. Every receptor here comes from a human donor with multiple sclerosis. Both conserved end residues are part of each CDR3. A D gene is named only where the DNA matches it firmly.

>NA|TRBJ1-2|TRBV10-2
CASSGVSPTPDYGYTF
>TRBD1|TRBJ2-7|TRBV5-4
CASSLGTGGLQKYF
>TRBD1|TRBJ2-5|TRBV27
CASSRVPQGEETQYF
>NA|TRBJ1-1|TRBV9
CASNENTEAFF
>NA|TRBJ1-2|TRBV10-2
CASSGSEGGYTF
>TRBD1|TRBJ1-5|TRBV4-2
CASSQGDRGELSNQPQHF
>NA|TRBJ2-5|TRBV7-9
CASTVSGLKETQYF
>TRBD2|TRBJ2-1|TRBV30
CALESIAGGVNEQFF
>NA|TRBJ2-7|TRBV29-1
CSVTVPGYYEQYF
>TRBD1|TRBJ1-1|TRBV2
CASSLLDRGDTEAFF
>NA|TRBJ2-7|TRBV3-1
CASSPLGELDYEQYF
>NA|TRBJ2-1|TRBV27
CASSFGPRNKQFF
>TRBD1|TRBJ2-7|TRBV19
CASSAGTGPYEQYF
>NA|TRBJ2-3|TRBV15
CATRRAHTDTQYF
>NA|TRBJ1-2|TRBV18
CASSLGTLDLATF
>TRBD2|TRBJ2-2|TRBV4-1
CASSREGLAENTGELFF
>TRBD1|TRBJ2-7|TRBV28
CATRTGGREQYF
>NA|TRBJ2-6|TRBV21-1
CASSKFTKTRPSGANVLTF
>NA|TRBJ1-1|TRBV13
CASSYSNTEAFF
>TRBD2|TRBJ2-7|TRBV11-2
CASPAGSSYEQYF
>NA|TRBJ2-3|TRBV9
CASSVVERSATDTQYF
>NA|TRBJ1-1|TRBV20-1
CSANPPQGLNTEAFF
>NA|TRBJ2-7|TRBV3-1
CASSYRGSYEQYF
>TRBD2|TRBJ2-7|TRBV11-2
CASSFGNLAGGATMDF
>TRBD1|TRBJ2-7|TRBV6-1
CASMYWDRGDEQYF
>NA|TRBJ1-2|TRBV12-3/TRBV12-4
CAILLTGTQLSPNYGYTF
>TRBD2|TRBJ2-1|TRBV3-1
CASSRTSGSYNEQFF
>NA|TRBJ2-2|TRBV5-4
CASRRAGYANTGELFF
>NA|TRBJ1-5|TRBV7-8
CASSRNAEGNQPQHF
>NA|TRBJ1-4|TRBV20-1
CSARGASHEKLFF
>NA|TRBJ2-7|TRBV29-1
CSVDWGSYEQYF
>NA|TRBJ2-7|TRBV3-1
CASSQGPQGRSEQYF
>NA|TRBJ2-5|TRBV29-1
CSVSGTDLYQETQYF
>NA|TRBJ2-1|TRBV3-1
CASSRVAGYYNEQFF
>NA|TRBJ1-5|TRBV15
CATSRHSNQPQHF
>TRBD2|TRBJ2-7|TRBV18
CASSPAGGESYEQYF
>NA|TRBJ2-7|TRBV27
CASSPGTPLNEQYF
>NA|TRBJ2-7|TRBV10-3
CAISNNYRDFYEQYF
>NA|TRBJ1-1|TRBV28
CASSTTDSTAFF
>TRBD2|TRBJ2-2|TRBV5-6
CASRLAGLGELFF
>NA|TRBJ2-7|TRBV28
CASSLGLDTSFDEQYF